This T cell receptor (beta chain) appears in the sequencing data of a study of cytomegalovirus exposure and HLA in healthy donors. Whole-study results and caveats: The authors confirmed in vitro that a few CMV-associated chains were specific for CMV antigens.

Concerning this clone: Its antigen remains unknown.

CDR1 is MNHEY, CDR2 SVGAGI, per germline. The CDR3 has 15 amino acids. Germline trimming cut 6 bases from V and 5 bases from J; bases unmatched to any gene: 10. The study ran its PCR with 60 Vbeta and 13 Jbeta primers. In the study's own analysis: The authors later counted about 80 million unique TCR beta chains, 9 million to 14 million of them shared. The assay was immunoSEQ multiplex PCR, and TCRdb's table has in-frame clones only and misses some. The V and J calls and clone size come from that table; D and trimming were worked out from the DNA. This table lists some 50,000 clones. The source material was PBMCs. The chain uses TRBV6-5 and TRBJ1-2, with TRBD1 matching 9 bases. This clonotype was sampled from a woman aged 40 to 55 in good health and CMV-seronegative. CDR3 DNA sequence: TGTGCCAGCAGCCCTCGGACAGGGGCAGGATATGGCTACACCTTC. As protein: CASSPRTGAGYGYTF.